Listed here is a single T cell receptor beta chain. The junction departs from germline at one end; a sequencing error may be responsible. CDR1 MNHEY and CDR2 SVGAGI come from the germline V gene. CDR3 size: 11 residues. This specimen belongs to a study of tumor and adjacent non-tumor tissue in lung cancer. The template was RNA from unsorted bulk tissue. The normal lung tissue was taken more than 3 cm from the tumor edge. Three rounds of nested PCR, following a modified ARM-PCR protocol, produced the TCRbeta library. TCRdb re-called the multiplex PCR reads through MiXCR, storing one row per CDR3 protein. The sample shows approximately 80,000 distinct CDR3 sequences, 70% to 90% of them seen only once.

V gene TRBV6-5 combines with J gene TRBJ2-1; no clear D. The specimen sequenced was distant non-tumor lung tissue. The receptor comes from a man aged 55 to 70 with non-small cell lung cancer. CDR3 nucleotides: TGTGCCAGCAGCCAAGGACCCCTTATAGCCTTC. This encodes CASSQGPLIAF.